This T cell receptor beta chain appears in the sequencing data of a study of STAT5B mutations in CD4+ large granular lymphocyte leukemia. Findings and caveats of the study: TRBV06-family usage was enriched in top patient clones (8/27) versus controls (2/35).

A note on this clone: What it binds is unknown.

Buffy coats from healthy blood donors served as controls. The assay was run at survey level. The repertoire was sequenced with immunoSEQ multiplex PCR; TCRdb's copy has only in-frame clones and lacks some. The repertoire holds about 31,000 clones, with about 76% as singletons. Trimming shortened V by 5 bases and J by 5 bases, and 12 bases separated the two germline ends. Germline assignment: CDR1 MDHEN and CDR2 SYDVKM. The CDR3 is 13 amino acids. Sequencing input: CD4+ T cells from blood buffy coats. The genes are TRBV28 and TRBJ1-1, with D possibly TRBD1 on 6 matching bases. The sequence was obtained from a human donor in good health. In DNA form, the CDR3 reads TGTGCCAGCAGTCAGGGGAGGGAGACTGAAGCTTTCTTT. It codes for CASSQGRETEAFF. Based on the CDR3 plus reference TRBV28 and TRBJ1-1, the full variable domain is DVKVTQSSRYLVKRTGEKVFLECVQDMDHENMFWYRQDPGLGLRLIYFSYDVKMKEKGDIPEGYSVSREKKERFSLILESASTNQTSMYLCASSQGRETEAFFGQGTRLTVV.